The source of this T cell receptor beta chain is a study of T cell changes during pregnancy in multiple sclerosis. Libraries were prepared by immunoSEQ multiplex PCR; TCRdb keeps only in-frame clonotypes and omits some of them. The sample shows some 56,000 clones, about 90% of them seen only once. The ends lost 2 bases at V and 5 bases at J; junction bases unmatched: 5. This CDR3 contains 13 residues. Per the germline V gene, CDR1 is SQVTM and CDR2 is ANQGSEA. The chain joins TRBV29-1 to TRBJ2-5; 7 nucleotides line up with TRBD1. This sequence was found in a female donor in good health, enrolled as a control in a pregnancy study. The specimen was peripheral blood, collected in the third trimester of pregnancy. The CDR3 protein is CSVEKGGSETQYF. The CDR3 DNA reads as TGCAGCGTTGAAAAAGGGGGCAGTGAGACCCAGTACTTC.